The 18 T cell receptor beta chains reported below all come from one sample, sequenced in a study of blood T cell repertoires in COVID-19. Repertoires were generated with immunoSEQ multiplex PCR, while TCRdb's copy carries only in-frame clones and drops some. The sample includes approximately 300,000 clones, 70% to 90% of them seen just once. Sequencing used peripheral blood. The source is a man aged 18 to 30 who had recovered from COVID-19.

This rearrangement joins TRBV4-3 to TRBJ2-2; D is perhaps TRBD2 (6 bases). The germline V and J ends were trimmed by 8 bases and 0 bases, with 13 bases remaining between them. Per the germline V gene, CDR1 is LGHNA and CDR2 is YSLEER. The CDR3 is 15 amino acids. The CDR3 here is CASGGPSSNTGELFF. The CDR3 nucleotides are TGCGCCAGCGGAGGGCCCTCCTCGAACACCGGGGAGCTGTTTTTT.

The V and J genes are TRBV27 and TRBJ1-4; TRBD1 aligns across 9 bases. Germline V CDR1 and CDR2: MNHEY, SMNVEV (reference sequence). Losses at the gene ends were 4 bases for V and 5 bases for J; bases not matched to a gene: 8. This CDR3 is built from 16 residues. In DNA, the CDR3 is TGTGCCAGCAGTTCATACCAACAGGGGGCGAATGAAAAACTGTTTTTT. As protein: CASSSYQQGANEKLFF. The full variable domain, completed using reference TRBV27 and TRBJ1-4, is EAQVTQNPRYLITVTGKKLTVTCSQNMNHEYMSWYRQDPGLGLRQIYYSMNVEVTDKGDVPEGYKVSRKEKRNFPLILESPSPNQTSLYFCASSSYQQGANEKLFFGSGTQLSVL.

The rearrangement uses TRBV19 and TRBJ2-1; possible D gene TRBD1, 6 bases. V gave up 5 bases and J gave up 7 bases, with 12 bases separating them. CDR1 is LNHDA, CDR2 SQIVND, per germline (reference sequence). The CDR3 has 13 residues. CDR3 sequence reads: CASSVGHGNEQFF. CDR3 nucleotides: TGTGCCAGTAGTGTGGGACATGGGAATGAGCAGTTCTTC.

This clone was seen a few times. The chain combines TRBV14 with TRBJ1-2, with 8 nucleotides matching TRBD1. The CDR3 covers 14 residues. The ends lost 4 bases at V and 8 bases at J; junction bases unmatched: 9. CDR1 is SGHDN and CDR2 is FVKESK in the germline V gene. CDR3 in amino acids: CASSLDRGPGGYTF. The CDR3 DNA reads as TGTGCCAGCAGCCTCGACAGGGGCCCGGGAGGCTACACCTTC.

J is TRBJ2-7 and V is TRBV2; D is unclear. Per the germline V gene, CDR1 is SNHLY and CDR2 is FYNNEI. Trimming cost V 8 bases and J 0 bases, with 8 bases left between them. The CDR3 covers 12 residues. The CDR3 here is CASGRASYEQYF. For the CDR3, the DNA is TGTGCCAGCGGGCGCGCCTCCTACGAGCAGTACTTC. The full variable domain, with the rest looked up from reference TRBV2 and TRBJ2-7, is EPEVTQTPSHQVTQMGQEVILRCVPISNHLYFYWYRQILGQKVEFLVSFYNNEISEKSEIFDDQFSVERPDGSNFTLKIRSTKLEDSAMYFCASGRASYEQYFGPGTRLTVT.

The chain links TRBV10-3 to TRBJ2-1; 7 bases are shared with TRBD2. The germline gives CDR1 ENHRY, CDR2 SYGVKD. This CDR3 has 16 amino acids. The junction had 14 bases not matched to a gene; V was cut back by 7 bases and J by 5 bases. Here the CDR3 DNA reads TGTGCCATCAAAGGGACTACTGAAGGCCAGAACAATGAGCAGTTCTTC. Its protein is CAIKGTTEGQNNEQFF.

The V and J genes are TRBV7-9 and TRBJ2-7; the D gene is possibly TRBD1 (6 bases). CDR3 length: 14 amino acids. CDR1 is SEHNR, CDR2 FQNEAQ, per germline (reference sequence). V gave up 4 bases and J gave up 5 bases, with 15 bases separating them. CDR3 loop: CASSSPGTTHEQYF. In DNA form, the CDR3 reads TGTGCCAGCAGCTCCCCCGGGACAACGCACGAGCAGTACTTC.

CDR3 region: CASSLEGTGANVLTF. The DNA of the CDR3 is TGTGCCAGCAGTTTAGAGGGAACTGGGGCCAACGTCCTGACTTTC. The chain carries TRBV27 and TRBJ2-6; D perhaps matches TRBD2 (5 bases). The CDR3 length is 15 residues. Trimming removed 2 bases at V and 2 bases at J, with 7 bases between. Germline CDR1 and CDR2: MNHEY and SMNVEV (reference sequence). Looking up the rest from reference TRBV27 and TRBJ2-6 gives the full variable domain: EAQVTQNPRYLITVTGKKLTVTCSQNMNHEYMSWYRQDPGLGLRQIYYSMNVEVTDKGDVPEGYKVSRKEKRNFPLILESPSPNQTSLYFCASSLEGTGANVLTFGAGSRLTVL.

This chain joins TRBV18 and TRBJ2-7, with D perhaps matching TRBD2 (5 bases). This CDR3 is built from 13 residues. The germline gives CDR1 KGHSH, CDR2 LQKENI. The V gene lost 2 bases and the J gene lost 1 base, with 6 bases spanning the gap. The CDR3 DNA reads TGTGCCAGCTCACCAGGCGGGTCCTACGAGCAGTACTTC. Translation gives CASSPGGSYEQYF.

V usage is TRBV19 and J usage is TRBJ2-7; D ambiguous. The CDR3 runs to 14 residues. V gave up 0 bases and J gave up 3 bases, with 9 bases separating them. CDR1 is LNHDA, CDR2 SQIVND, per germline (reference sequence). The CDR3 here is CASSIDSANYEQYF. The CDR3 DNA reads TGTGCCAGTAGTATAGACAGTGCCAACTACGAGCAGTACTTC.

This clone has more than one count but fewer than ten. The V gene is TRBV11-2, the J gene TRBJ1-1, with D uncertain. Germline assignment: CDR1 SGHAT and CDR2 FQNNGV. V lost 6 bases to trimming and J lost 6 bases, with 11 bases between them. This CDR3 spans 12 amino acids. The CDR3 protein is CASREREAEAFF. DNA of the CDR3: TGTGCCAGCAGGGAGAGGGAGGCTGAAGCTTTCTTT.

V usage is TRBV6-6 and J usage is TRBJ1-2; perhaps TRBD1 as D (5 bases). Germline CDR1 MNHNY, CDR2 SVGAGI (reference sequence). Trimming shortened V by 10 bases and J by 3 bases, and 18 bases separated the two germline ends. CDR3 size: 14 residues. CDR3: CATWSRVTDYGYTF. In nucleotides, the CDR3 is TGTGCCACCTGGAGCAGGGTAACCGACTATGGCTACACCTTC.

The chain combines TRBV18 with TRBJ2-7; 10 positions agree with TRBD1. CDR3 length: 14 amino acids. Germline V gene lookup returns CDR1 KGHSH and CDR2 LQKENI. J gave up 4 bases and V 3 bases, and 3 bases lay outside the gene matches. CDR3 in DNA: TGTGCCAGCTCACCCCCGGGACAGGGGTACGAGCAGTACTTC. It codes for CASSPPGQGYEQYF. The full variable domain, in which reference TRBV18 and TRBJ2-7 provide the parts outside the CDR3, is NAGVMQNPRHLVRRRGQEARLRCSPMKGHSHVYWYRQLPEEGLKFMVYLQKENIIDESGMPKERFSAEFPKEGPSILRIQQVVRGDSAAYFCASSPPGQGYEQYFGPGTRLTVT.

CDR3 sequence: CASSPRTGENTGELFF. The DNA of the CDR3 is TGTGCCAGCAGCCCAAGGACAGGGGAGAACACCGGGGAGCTGTTTTTT. The chain employs TRBV7-9 and TRBJ2-2; 9 positions agree with TRBD1. In germline, CDR1 is SEHNR, CDR2 FQNEAQ (reference sequence). This CDR3 spans 16 amino acids. The V and J ends lost 5 bases and 1 base, in that order; junction bases with no gene match: 5.

This rearrangement joins TRBV7-9 to TRBJ2-7, with D hard to call. CDR1 is SEHNR, CDR2 FQNEAQ, per germline (reference sequence). Trimming cost V 3 bases and J 4 bases, with 10 bases left between them. The CDR3 is 13 residues long. CDR3 coding DNA: TGTGCCAGCAGCTTTGGAGCAAATTACGAGCAGTACTTC. Translating gives CASSFGANYEQYF.

The rearrangement links TRBV7-9 to TRBJ2-5; 8 nucleotides align to TRBD1. In germline, CDR1 is SEHNR, CDR2 FQNEAQ (reference sequence). This CDR3 has 13 amino acids. With 5 bases clipped from V and 5 bases from J, the junction kept 4 bases outside the gene matches. The CDR3 DNA reads TGTGCCAGCAGCACAGGGGGGTGGGAGACCCAGTACTTC. Protein: CASSTGGWETQYF.

A single count supports this clone. The identical CDR3 is also encoded by other nucleotide sequences in the sample. V gene TRBV20-1 combines with J gene TRBJ2-2, with D perhaps TRBD2 (6 bases). The V end was cut by 3 bases, the J end by 1 base, with 6 bases between. Germline CDR1 is DFQATT and CDR2 is SNEGSKA (reference sequence). The CDR3 contains 13 residues. DNA of the CDR3: TGCAGTGCTAGTAGCGGGAACACCGGGGAGCTGTTTTTT. As protein: CSASSGNTGELFF.

This clone has a single count. This chain links TRBV19 with TRBJ1-4, with 8 bases that match TRBD1. This CDR3 has 17 residues. With 5 bases clipped from V and 4 bases from J, the junction kept 12 bases outside the gene matches. Germline values: CDR1 LNHDA, CDR2 SQIVND (reference sequence). The DNA for the CDR3 is TGTGCCAGTAGTGCCGGACAGGGAAATCGGCTTAATGAAAAACTGTTTTTT. Amino acid sequence: CASSAGQGNRLNEKLFF.